This T cell receptor (beta chain) was sequenced for a study of blood T cell dynamics during melanoma immunotherapy. Trimming at V came to 5 bases and at J to 0 bases, leaving 9 bases not matched to a gene. The CDR3 is 16 residues long. Germline values: CDR1 SGHAT, CDR2 FQDESV (reference sequence). A fixed DNA input of roughly 0.35 ug was used per bulk PBMC sample. Data came from immunoSEQ multiplex PCR; TCRdb stores just in-frame clones and leaves some out. The profile shows 4,900 or so clones, almost 90% of them singletons. Study-wide findings and caveats: Whether repertoire-driving clones were melanoma-specific could not be determined.

In this sample, this clone turned up once. Its specificity is unknown. Described time point: week 3, after first cycle of checkpoint inhibitor. This sequence was found in a human donor with melanoma. Here the sequenced sample was blood, taken from a patient treated with checkpoint blockade. This chain joins TRBV11-1 and TRBJ1-2, with 7 positions matching TRBD1. The CDR3 DNA reads TGTGCCAGCAGCACCCAGACAGGGCTCTCTAACTATGGCTACACCTTC. Protein: CASSTQTGLSNYGYTF.